The 3 T cell receptor beta chains given below trace back to one sample, sequenced in a study of CD8+ T cells in alopecia areata. Following extraction, RNA underwent reverse transcription to cDNA, which served as the sequencing template. The data were produced by immunoSEQ multiplex PCR, yet TCRdb's version contains in-frame clones alone and is incomplete. This repertoire shows over 100,000 clones, more than 40% found once; its top ten account for roughly 0.5%. Documented treatment: oral pan-JAK inhibitor, 5-10 mg twice daily. The material was CD4+ T cells sorted from blood, obtained at week 4, from a patient treated with tofacitinib. All receptors derive from a human donor with alopecia areata.

This chain's CDR3 is CASSLHGGNTGELFF. The CDR3 DNA follows: TGCGCCAGCAGCTTGCATGGGGGAAACACCGGGGAGCTGTTTTTT. V usage is TRBV5-1 and J usage is TRBJ2-2, with D tentatively TRBD1 or TRBD2 (5 bases each). Germline CDR1 is SGHRS and CDR2 is YFSETQ. This CDR3 has 15 amino acids. The V and J ends lost 1 base and 2 bases respectively, with 9 bases between them.

This clone came up a few times. This chain links TRBV29-1 with TRBJ2-3, with a weak D call TRBD1 (6 bases). V lost 7 bases, J lost 4 bases, and 24 bases lay in between. CDR3 length equals 16 residues. From germline, CDR1 is SQVTM and CDR2 ANQGSEA. CDR3 residues: CSGTGIVHFSPDTQYF. As DNA, the CDR3 is TGCAGCGGAACAGGGATAGTGCACTTCAGTCCAGATACGCAGTATTTT.

This chain joins TRBV30 and TRBJ2-1, with D possibly matching TRBD2 (6 bases). The CDR3 is made up of 13 amino acids. Germline V gene lookup returns CDR1 GTSNPN and CDR2 SVGIG (reference sequence). Trimming stripped 0 bases from V and 7 bases from J, with 10 bases between. The CDR3 spells CAWSVWGTNEQFF. DNA of the CDR3: TGTGCCTGGAGTGTTTGGGGGACTAATGAGCAGTTCTTC.